This T cell receptor beta chain is from a study of CD8+CD57+ T cells in acquired aplastic anemia (dated 2018 in TCRdb). As for the study more broadly: On average, sorted CD4+ and CD8+ cells yielded around 3.5 ug of extracted DNA, with a range of roughly 0.18 to 30 ug. An average of approximately 10 million reads for CD4+ cells and roughly 12 million reads for CD8+ cells was obtained from healthy donor samples. Broad study findings and their caveats: No significant difference in CD8+ Simpson's diversity was found between patients and healthy controls (P=0.060). Around 28 CD8+ CDR3 sequences were found to be shared between patients and controls, but these sequences appeared to be highly expressed in patients and within the immunodominant clones of the patients.

The CDR3 has 14 amino acids, counting the end cysteine and phenylalanine. Just the 42-base CDR3 DNA is kept, in frame starting at base 1. The germline ends are 13 bases apart after V is trimmed by 7 bases and J by 1 base. Genomic DNA served as template for TCR beta VDJ combination and CDR3 sequence profiling. An Illumina HiSeq 2000 was used for TCR repertoire sequencing. Per the authors' processing: Repertoire assessment relied on Simpson's diversity index, CDR3 size and DJ length profiles, and TRBV/TRBJ rearrangement plots. The most abundant DNA sequence in the deep sequencing data was defined as the immunodominant clone. CDR3 amino acid sequences were checked for sharing across subjects and were also compared against the VDJdb database and published repertoires. Starting from the raw public reads, TCRdb applied fastp trimming at Q25, assembled clones with MiXCR and retained in-frame beta chains. Rows matching on CDR3 protein sequence are summarized as one entry with the most common DNA and genes. In this record, the V and J calls reflect TCRdb's handling and not the investigators' own analysis. The sample table records hundreds of thousands of distinct CDR3 sequences; under 80% of these occur just once. The ten largest clones add up to 4% of the sample.

TCR repertoires of sorted CD4+ and CD8+ blood T cells from severe aplastic anemia patients and healthy subjects were deep-sequenced in the study. Ficoll-Paque density gradient centrifugation was used to isolate peripheral blood mononuclear cells. Before DNA extraction, CD4+ and CD8+ T cells were sorted with FACS or magnetic beads. Comment on this clonotype: Which antigen it targets is not known. No clone much larger than this one lies a single base away; base qualities are absent.

This receptor was obtained from a human donor in good health, serving as a control. Sequencing input: sorted CD4+, CD8+, or CD8+CD57+ T cells (not recorded which) from PBMCs. The chain joins TRBV12-3 or TRBV12-4 to TRBJ1-2; the D gene cannot be resolved reliably. The DNA is as follows: TGTGCCAGCACCCCAGAGGGATTTAACTATGGCTACACCTTC. This gives the protein CASTPEGFNYGYTF.